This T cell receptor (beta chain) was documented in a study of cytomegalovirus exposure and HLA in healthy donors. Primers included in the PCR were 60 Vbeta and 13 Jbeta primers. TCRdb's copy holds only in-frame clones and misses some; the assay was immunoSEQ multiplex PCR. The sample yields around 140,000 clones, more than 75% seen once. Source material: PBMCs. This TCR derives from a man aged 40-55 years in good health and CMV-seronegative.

CDR3 DNA sequence: TGTGCCAGCCGACAGGGCCTTAACTATGGCTACACCTTC. As protein: CASRQGLNYGYTF. The chain combines TRBV19 with TRBJ1-2, with 7 bases that match TRBD1. The CDR3 has 13 amino acids. Trimming cost V 9 bases and J 1 base; bases outside gene matches: 5. The V gene's germline CDR1 is LNHDA and CDR2 SQIVND (reference sequence).